Below, 14 T cell receptor beta chains from the same sample are listed, as sequenced in a study of T-cell memory formation after mild COVID-19. TCRdb redid the calling of the 5' RACE reads with MiXCR, one entry per CDR3 protein. The table records about 170,000 distinct CDR3 sequences, 10% to 15% of them present only once. Material: PBMCs or a T cell subset sorted from them (not recorded which). Receptors originate from a man aged 18 to 29 who had mild COVID-19 (a few samples of this study predate the infection). Cell type and time point are not known.

In its sample, this clonotype was seen a few times. The chain has TRBV3-1 and TRBJ2-1; D perhaps matches TRBD2 (6 bases). Trimming left V 0 bases short and J 9 bases short, with 6 bases between. Germline CDR1 is LGHDT and CDR2 is YNNKEL (reference sequence). The CDR3 runs to 12 residues. CDR3 coding DNA: TGTGCCAGCAGCCAAGAGCGGGGTGAGCAGTTCTTC. Amino acids: CASSQERGEQFF.

The rearrangement links TRBV3-1 to TRBJ1-5; maybe TRBD1 (5 bases). CDR1 is LGHDT, CDR2 YNNKEL, per germline (reference sequence). V lost 2 bases to trimming and J lost 2 bases, with 10 bases between them. The CDR3 has 15 amino acids. CDR3 DNA: TGTGCCAGCAGCCAAAACACGGGGGGCAATCAGCCCCAGCATTTT. This codes for CASSQNTGGNQPQHF.

This clonotype has ten or more counts. The genes are TRBV28 and TRBJ1-1; D gene unclear. V dropped 5 bases and J dropped 0 bases, with 7 bases sitting between them. Per germline, CDR1 MDHEN and CDR2 SYDVKM. The CDR3 runs to 13 residues. The CDR3 is CASSIKLNTEAFF. CDR3 coding DNA: TGTGCCAGCAGTATCAAACTGAACACTGAAGCTTTCTTT.

The gene calls are TRBV5-1 and TRBJ2-5; TRBD1 agrees at 7 bases. Unmatched junction bases numbered 9, after V lost 5 bases and J lost 5 bases. Germline V gene sequence: CDR1 SGHRS, CDR2 YFSETQ. The CDR3 has 14 amino acids. CDR3 sequence: CASRQGQLEETQYF. CDR3 sequence (DNA): TGCGCCAGCAGGCAGGGACAGCTAGAGGAGACCCAGTACTTC.

J is TRBJ1-2 and V is TRBV3-1; TRBD1 might be the D (6 bases). Germline loops: CDR1 LGHDT, CDR2 YNNKEL (reference sequence). Trimming removed 9 bases at V and 2 bases at J, with 16 bases between. The CDR3 loop spans 14 amino acids. CDR3 sequence (DNA): TGTGCCAGTGGTCGAACGACAGGCAACTATGGCTACACCTTC. It translates to CASGRTTGNYGYTF.

This chain connects TRBV2 to TRBJ1-2, with D hard to call. In germline, CDR1 is SNHLY, CDR2 FYNNEI. Trimming cost V 3 bases and J 4 bases, with 9 bases left between them. CDR3 size: 13 residues. CDR3 sequence (DNA): TGTGCCAGCAGTGACGAGGGAATCTATGGCTACACCTTC. Its protein is CASSDEGIYGYTF.

The chain couples TRBV20-1 to TRBJ1-2, with D possibly matching TRBD1 (6 bases). V lost 0 bases, J lost 7 bases, and 15 bases lay in between. This CDR3 contains 14 residues. Germline CDR1 reads DFQATT; CDR2 reads SNEGSKA (reference sequence). This CDR3 reads CSARDVRGSLGYTF. The DNA for the CDR3 is TGCAGTGCTAGAGATGTCAGGGGTAGTCTTGGCTACACCTTC.

The rearrangement uses TRBV20-1 and TRBJ2-7, with D possibly TRBD1 on 5 matching bases. Trimming pared 4 bases from V and 6 bases from J, leaving 19 bases between. CDR1 and CDR2 from the germline V gene are DFQATT and SNEGSKA (reference sequence). This CDR3 comprises 14 residues. The CDR3 region is CSAITGPLSGEQYV. In DNA, the CDR3 is TGCAGTGCTATAACAGGTCCGCTTTCGGGCGAGCAGTACGTC.

About this clonotype itself: A much more abundant neighbour one base away suggests this may be a read error. The V call is TRBV5-5, the J call TRBJ1-2, with D unresolved. The CDR3 totals 12 residues. V was trimmed by 7 bases and J by 12 bases, leaving 19 bases between them. CDR1 is SGHKS, CDR2 YYEKEE, per germline (reference sequence). The CDR3 DNA reads as TGTGCCAGCGGGCTATTCGGAGGTGTGGACACCTTC. This sequence encodes CASGLFGGVDTF.

Many counts were recorded for this clonotype. This chain links TRBV12-3 or TRBV12-4 with TRBJ2-1; 9 bases fit TRBD1. V trimming: 8 bases; J trimming: 2 bases; junction bases outside the gene matches: 7. The CDR3 contains 15 residues. The CDR3 nucleotides are TGTGCCAGCGCACATTGGGACAGGGCCTACAATGAGCAGTTCTTC. This gives the protein CASAHWDRAYNEQFF.

This clonotype was seen only a few times. As DNA, the CDR3 is TGTGCCAGCAGCTTAGAGTCCGAAGATGAGCAGTTCTTC. Translating it yields CASSLESEDEQFF. The chain links TRBV7-9 to TRBJ2-1; D is unresolved. Looked up from germline, CDR1 is SEHNR and CDR2 is FQNEAQ (reference sequence). The CDR3 loop spans 13 amino acids. V dropped 1 base and J dropped 8 bases, with 9 bases sitting between them.

The DNA of the CDR3 is TGTGCCAGCAGTGAATTAGGGGGCTCTTGGCTGTTTTTT. Translation: CASSELGGSWLFF. The rearrangement links TRBV25-1 to TRBJ1-4, with 7 bases aligning to TRBD1. The CDR3 extends over 13 amino acids. The V segment lost 1 base and the J segment 14 bases; nucleotides outside the gene matches: 7. CDR1 and CDR2 from the germline V gene are MGHDK and SYGVNS.

This clonotype occurred a few times. The chain has TRBV4-3 and TRBJ2-2; perhaps TRBD2 as D (5 bases). CDR1 is LGHNA and CDR2 is YSLEER in the germline V gene. The CDR3 length is 13 residues. V dropped 0 bases and J dropped 9 bases, with 8 bases sitting between them. Here the CDR3 DNA reads TGCGCCAGCAGCCAAGATCGAGGGAGGGAGCTGTTTTTT. Encoded protein: CASSQDRGRELFF.

Of note for this clonotype: One junction end does not reproduce the germline sequence, and a read error may be involved. This sequence joins TRBV5-1 and TRBJ1-2; D is perhaps TRBD1 (6 bases). Germline V CDR1 and CDR2: SGHRS, YFSETQ. The CDR3 is made up of 15 amino acids. DNA of the CDR3: TGCGCCAGCAGCTTAAGCGCGCCAGGGACACGGGGCTACACATTC. This codes for CASSLSAPGTRGYTF. The full variable domain, completed using reference TRBV5-1 and TRBJ1-2, is KAGVTQTPRYLIKTRGQQVTLSCSPISGHRSVSWYQQTPGQGLQFLFEYFSETQRNKGNFPGRFSGRQFSNSRSEMNVSTLELGDSALYLCASSLSAPGTRGYTFGSGTRLTVV.